What follows describes a single T cell receptor (beta chain). This specimen comes from a study of blood T cell repertoires in COVID-19. Produced via immunoSEQ multiplex PCR; TCRdb's table is partial and in-frame only. The repertoire holds roughly 340,000 clones, with approximately 87% as singletons. The germline V gene has CDR1 KGHSH and CDR2 LQKENI. The CDR3 sequence is 13 residues long. V lost 2 bases and J lost 6; bases outside the gene matches: 1. The gene calls are TRBV18 and TRBJ1-5; TRBD1 agrees at 7 bases. The sample consisted of peripheral blood. This receptor was identified in a woman aged 45-59 years with COVID-19, enrolled during active disease. The CDR3 sequence is CASSPSGGQPQHF. The CDR3 region has the DNA TGTGCCAGCTCACCATCAGGGGGTCAGCCCCAGCATTTT.